This is a list of T cell receptor beta chains from one sample in a study of breast tumors, draining lymph nodes, adjacent tissues. TCRdb passed the multiplex PCR reads through MiXCR, listing each CDR3 protein once. The repertoire consists of a few hundred thousand distinct CDR3 sequences, with 30% to 35% occurring once and the leading ten covering 3% to 4.5%. The sequencing sample was made of axillary lymph node tissue. The receptors stem from a female donor with breast cancer. Some clones in this sample may be carry-over from other donors' samples. Each CDR3 is given without its conserved first and last residue. The order of the fields is J gene, V gene, CDR3 protein.

>TRBJ2-3|TRBV28
ASSSGTSGRYTDTQY
>TRBJ2-7|TRBV2
ASSETLLIGEQY
>TRBJ1-6|TRBV30
ACHGTGPTSGNSPLH
>TRBJ2-3|TRBV5-1
ASRSSLRGDTQY
>TRBJ2-2|TRBV15
ATSRDPTGELF
>TRBJ2-1|TRBV6-6
ASSKNWGVEQF
>TRBJ2-1|TRBV12-3/TRBV12-4
ASSASTPNEQF
>TRBJ1-3|TRBV13
ASSSYKGQGASGNTIY
>TRBJ1-2|TRBV7-2
ASSQDCGVYGYT
>TRBJ1-2|TRBV6-1
ASSEIGVGGYT
>TRBJ2-7|TRBV7-9
ASSPRTASAGSYEQY
>TRBJ2-5|TRBV24-1
ATSGSGLGGRDQETQY
>TRBJ2-7|TRBV11-1
ASSEISGNHYEQY
>TRBJ2-2|TRBV3-1
ASSLRGLAGTGELF
>TRBJ2-1|TRBV6-4
ASSDEIYNEQF
>TRBJ1-2|TRBV12-3/TRBV12-4
ASSLESGYT
>TRBJ2-5|TRBV7-2
ASSSTRTGARETQY
>TRBJ2-5|TRBV5-1
ASSFQRGVEETQY
>TRBJ2-1|TRBV7-8
ASSPRQASYNEQF
>TRBJ1-2|TRBV20-1
SAFSWEVYGYT
>TRBJ2-1|TRBV11-2
ASSFPGNYNEQF
>TRBJ2-7|TRBV20-1
SASYPSSGPTYEQY
>TRBJ2-1|TRBV7-6
ASSSASYNEQF
>TRBJ2-5|TRBV7-6
ASSPVRGPQETQH
>TRBJ1-3|TRBV10-3
AISRGQLSSGNTIY
>TRBJ2-5|TRBV24-1
ATGTSTGPGETQY
>TRBJ1-1|TRBV20-1
SAPLVAQGHTEAF
>TRBJ2-1|TRBV7-9
ASSLLDDENEQF
>TRBJ2-2|TRBV7-2
ASSLGHFRELF
>TRBJ2-1|TRBV5-5
ASSPGLAVSSYNEQF
>TRBJ2-2|TRBV29-1
SVVGTGGGTGELF
>TRBJ1-3|TRBV30
AWSVGDSAGNTIY
>TRBJ2-3|TRBV5-1
ASSLAWTSGGTDTQY
>TRBJ2-1|TRBV11-3
ASSLALAGRGEQF
>TRBJ2-1|TRBV28
ASSFPAEGSYNEQF
>TRBJ2-3|TRBV5-6
ASSRTGTGLTDTQY
>TRBJ1-5|TRBV7-2
ASSLDQYSNQPQH
>TRBJ2-3|TRBV2
ASRPTSGTTDTQY
>TRBJ2-5|TRBV10-2
ASSDRDQETQY
>TRBJ2-5|TRBV29-1
SVRGQETQY
>TRBJ2-2|TRBV29-1
SGLLAGGGTGELF
>TRBJ2-1|TRBV6-5
ASSLEGQTYNEQF